This T cell receptor (beta chain) emerged from a study of cytomegalovirus exposure and HLA in healthy donors. Regarding the study as a whole: Most observed TCR sequences were rare, whereas some public TCRs were detected in many donors. In a later analysis, at a false discovery rate of 0.05, 17,000 or so TCR beta sequences matched HLA alleles. As a later analysis showed, a missense DCLRE1C variant was linked to trimming of TCR beta V- and J-genes.

CDR1 is PRHDT and CDR2 is FYEKMQ in the germline V gene (reference sequence). The ends were cut back, 0 bases at V and 7 bases at J, with 21 bases in the middle. This CDR3 region has 17 residues. As concerns this clone: Its antigen is currently unknown.

The primer mix had 60 Vbeta and 13 Jbeta primers. The assay was immunoSEQ multiplex PCR, and TCRdb's table has in-frame clones only and misses some. The sample shows 150,000 to 200,000 clones, 80% to 90% of them seen only once. The rearrangement joins TRBV13 to TRBJ2-5, with TRBD1 as a possible D gene (5 bases). The material sequenced was PBMCs. This clonotype was sampled from a woman aged 18-29 years in good health and CMV-seronegative. In DNA form, the CDR3 reads TGTGCCAGCAGCTTAGGCGCGGACGGACAACCCCTAGGGACCCAGTACTTC. It encodes CASSLGADGQPLGTQYF. The variable domain in full, with the rest retrieved from reference TRBV13 and TRBJ2-5, is AAGVIQSPRHLIKEKRETATLKCYPIPRHDTVYWYQQGPGQDPQFLISFYEKMQSDKGSIPDRFSAQQFSDYHSELNMSSLELGDSALYFCASSLGADGQPLGTQYFGPGTRLLVL.